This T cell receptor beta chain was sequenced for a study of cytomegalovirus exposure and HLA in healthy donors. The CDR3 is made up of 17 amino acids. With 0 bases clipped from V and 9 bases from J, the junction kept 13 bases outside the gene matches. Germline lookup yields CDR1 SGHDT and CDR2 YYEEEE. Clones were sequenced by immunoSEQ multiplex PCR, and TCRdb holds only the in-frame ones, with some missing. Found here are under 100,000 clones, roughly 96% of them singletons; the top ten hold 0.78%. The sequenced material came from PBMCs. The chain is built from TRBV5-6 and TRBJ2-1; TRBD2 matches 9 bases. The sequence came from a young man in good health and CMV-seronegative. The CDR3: CASSLVLAGLGPVEQFF. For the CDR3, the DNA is TGTGCCAGCAGCTTGGTTCTAGCGGGGCTCGGCCCCGTTGAGCAGTTCTTC.